This record looks at one TCR beta chain sequence and its context. Its antigen is undetermined. This specimen belongs to a study of shared clonotypes between healthy human individuals. Broader study findings: Estimated clonotype richness was generally higher in naive than memory subsets. Only blood samples were collected, and tissue repertoires likely differ.

CDR3 length equals 14 residues. V lost 4 bases, J lost 7 bases, and 6 bases stayed unmatched. Germline V gene sequence: CDR1 SEHNR, CDR2 FQNEAQ (reference sequence). Assay runs were performed at deep level. In the original analysis: ImmunoSEQ supplied junction-only sequences lacking quality scores, so filtering was different. Data came from immunoSEQ multiplex PCR; TCRdb stores just in-frame clones and leaves some out. That table is the source of V, J and clone size, and D and trimming were worked out from the DNA. Here the sample spans roughly 1,800,000 clones, 85% to 95% being singletons. It was CD45RO-negative cells, positively selected for CCR7, that made up naive CD8 cells, with terminally differentiated effector memory CD45RA+ cells excluded.

The source is a young man in good health. The sample was naive CD8+ T cells sorted from blood. V usage is TRBV7-9 and J usage is TRBJ1-4; 7 nucleotides match TRBD1. The CDR3 coding sequence is TGTGCCAGCAGCTCAAAAGACAGGGTTGAAAAACTGTTTTTT. Protein sequence: CASSSKDRVEKLFF.